Described below is a single T cell receptor beta chain sequence and its context. Seattle-derived patients entered the study during active infection and were followed longitudinally. This sample is part of a study of blood T cell repertoires in COVID-19. Study at large: Specimens from acute and convalescent COVID-19 originated in the United States, Italy and Spain.

The germline V gene encodes CDR1 MNHEY and CDR2 SVGEGT. The CDR3 runs to 17 residues. V lost 5 bases to trimming and J lost 6 bases; unmatched junction nucleotides: 14. Profiled with immunoSEQ multiplex PCR; TCRdb holds only in-frame clones, not every one. The data show about 200,000 clones, around 86% seen once. The chain is built from TRBV6-2 or TRBV6-3 and TRBJ2-2; 8 nucleotides align to TRBD2. This receptor was obtained from a woman in her 70s with COVID-19, enrolled during active disease. Input material: peripheral blood. As DNA, the CDR3 is TGTGCCAGCAGTAGGACTAGCAAACAAAGAGTTGCCGGGGAGCTGTTTTTT. Translating gives CASSRTSKQRVAGELFF.